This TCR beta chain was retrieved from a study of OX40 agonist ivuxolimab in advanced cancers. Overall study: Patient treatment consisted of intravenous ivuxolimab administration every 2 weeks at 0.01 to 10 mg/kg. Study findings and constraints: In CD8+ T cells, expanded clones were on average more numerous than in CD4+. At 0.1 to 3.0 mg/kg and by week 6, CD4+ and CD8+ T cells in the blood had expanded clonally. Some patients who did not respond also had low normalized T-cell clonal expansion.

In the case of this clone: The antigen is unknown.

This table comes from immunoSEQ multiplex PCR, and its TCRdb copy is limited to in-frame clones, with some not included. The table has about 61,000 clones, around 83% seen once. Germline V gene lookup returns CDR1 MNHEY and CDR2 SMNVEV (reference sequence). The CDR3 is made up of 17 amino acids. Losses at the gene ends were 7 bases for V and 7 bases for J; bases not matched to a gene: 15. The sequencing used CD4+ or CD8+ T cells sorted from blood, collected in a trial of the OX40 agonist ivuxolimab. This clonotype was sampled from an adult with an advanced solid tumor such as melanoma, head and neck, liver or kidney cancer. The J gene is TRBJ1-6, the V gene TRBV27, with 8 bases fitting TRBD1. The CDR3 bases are TGTGCCAGCACTTTCCGTAGGATCGACAGGGGAAATTCACCCCTCCACTTT. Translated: CASTFRRIDRGNSPLHF.